Below are 18 T cell receptor beta chains sequenced from a single sample in a study of OX40 agonist ivuxolimab in advanced cancers. Assay: immunoSEQ multiplex PCR; the TCRdb copy retains only in-frame clones and omits some. The sample lists roughly 40,000 clones; roughly 90% were seen once. The sample was CD4+ or CD8+ T cells sorted from blood, taken in a trial of the OX40 agonist ivuxolimab. The receptors were sampled from an adult with an advanced solid tumor such as melanoma, head and neck, liver or kidney cancer.

This rearrangement joins TRBV4-1 to TRBJ2-2; possibly TRBD2 for D (6 bases). The CDR3 totals 16 residues. Trimming took off 7 bases at V and 5 bases at J, with 20 bases between the two ends. CDR1 and CDR2 (germline): MGHRA, YSYEKL. Here the CDR3 reads CASIEGGFPGTGELFF. For the CDR3, the DNA is TGCGCCAGCATCGAAGGAGGGTTCCCCGGGACCGGGGAGCTGTTTTTT.

The V and J genes are TRBV4-2 and TRBJ2-7; TRBD2 is a possible D gene (6 bases). CDR3 length: 12 residues. V was clipped by 4 bases and J by 4 bases, with 8 bases between them. Germline-derived CDR1 and CDR2 are LGHNA and YNFKEQ. CDR3 sequence (DNA): TGTGCCAGCAGCCCCCGGGGGTACGAGCAGTACTTC. Translating it yields CASSPRGYEQYF.

The chain recombines TRBV27 with TRBJ2-3; D ambiguous. V lost 4 bases, J lost 0 bases, and 8 bases lay in between. The CDR3 is made up of 14 amino acids. Per the germline V gene, CDR1 is MNHEY and CDR2 is SMNVEV (reference sequence). The CDR3 spells CASSSQTSTDTQYF. The CDR3 bases are TGTGCCAGCAGTTCCCAGACGAGCACAGATACGCAGTATTTT.

This chain joins TRBV27 and TRBJ1-6, with D unclear. The CDR3 has 16 amino acids. The V gene lost 5 bases and the J gene lost 0 bases, with 11 bases spanning the gap. The germline gives CDR1 MNHEY, CDR2 SMNVEV (reference sequence). This chain's CDR3 is CASSRTGSSYNSPLHF. In DNA form, the CDR3 reads TGTGCCAGCAGTAGAACCGGGAGCTCCTATAATTCACCCCTCCACTTT.

The chain combines TRBV6-5 with TRBJ1-2; unclear D gene. CDR3 size: 10 residues. Trimming took 8 bases from V and 6 from J, leaving 7 bases between them. The germline gives CDR1 MNHEY, CDR2 SVGAGI. The CDR3 region is CASSGDGYTF. As DNA, the CDR3 is TGTGCCAGCTCCGGGGATGGCTACACCTTC.

This chain connects TRBV6-5 to TRBJ1-1; 8 bases are shared with TRBD1. The junction had 2 bases not matched to a gene; V was cut back by 0 bases and J by 2 bases. Germline V CDR1 and CDR2: MNHEY, SVGAGI. The CDR3 runs 15 residues. The CDR3 protein is CASSYSTGANTEAFF. Here the CDR3 DNA reads TGTGCCAGCAGTTACTCGACAGGGGCCAACACTGAAGCTTTCTTT.

This sequence joins TRBV15 and TRBJ2-3; 9 bases map to TRBD1. The V and J ends lost 5 bases and 1 base, in that order; junction bases with no gene match: 4. Per germline, CDR1 LNHNV and CDR2 YYDKDF (reference sequence). The CDR3 runs to 15 residues. The CDR3 DNA is TGTGCCACCAGCGCGGACAGGGGAGGCACAGATACGCAGTATTTT. It codes for CATSADRGGTDTQYF. Combining the CDR3 with reference TRBV15 and TRBJ2-3 gives the whole variable domain DAMVIQNPRYQVTQFGKPVTLSCSQTLNHNVMYWYQQKSSQAPKLLFHYYDKDFNNEADTPDNFQSRRPNTSFCFLDIRSPGLGDTAMYLCATSADRGGTDTQYFGPGTRLTVL.

The rearrangement links TRBV2 to TRBJ2-7, with D tentatively TRBD1 (5 bases). The CDR3 loop spans 14 amino acids. CDR1 SNHLY and CDR2 FYNNEI come from the germline V gene. Trimming took 4 bases from V and 6 from J, leaving 16 bases between them. CDR3 residues: CASSVFRDQAEQYF. Written as DNA, the CDR3 is TGTGCCAGCAGTGTATTCAGGGATCAAGCCGAGCAGTACTTC.

Points on this clone: A read error may explain this, as a much larger clone is one base away. V is TRBV4-1 and J is TRBJ2-1, with 11 bases identical to TRBD2. The CDR3 spans 14 residues. Germline V CDR1 and CDR2: MGHRA, YSYEKL. The V gene end was trimmed by 3 bases and the J gene end by 7 bases; junction bases not matched to a gene: 2. The CDR3 is CASSQTSGDNEQFF. The CDR3 bases are TGCGCCAGCAGCCAGACTAGCGGGGATAATGAGCAGTTCTTC.

The gene calls are TRBV6-1 and TRBJ1-1; the D gene is possibly TRBD1 (5 bases). The CDR3 is made up of 15 amino acids. Trimming removed 2 bases at V and 7 bases at J, with 17 bases between. Germline CDR1 and CDR2: MNHNS and SASEGT. CDR3 loop: CASSEMGTVNGEAFF. In DNA form, the CDR3 reads TGTGCCAGCAGTGAAATGGGGACGGTGAACGGTGAAGCTTTCTTT.

This sequence joins TRBV30 and TRBJ2-1, with 9 nucleotides matching TRBD2. The CDR3 consists of 14 residues. CDR1 is GTSNPN and CDR2 is SVGIG in the germline V gene (reference sequence). The ends lost 5 bases at V and 7 bases at J; junction bases unmatched: 9. This CDR3 is CAWEVSSGRNEQFF. The CDR3 DNA reads TGTGCCTGGGAGGTCTCGAGCGGGAGGAATGAGCAGTTCTTC.

The chain carries TRBV29-1 and TRBJ2-7; D not certain. CDR1 SQVTM and CDR2 ANQGSEA come from the germline V gene. Trimming took 7 bases from V and 2 from J, leaving 12 bases between them. CDR3 size: 12 residues. CDR3 nucleotide sequence: TGCAGCGCCGTGGAACGGGCCTACGAGCAGTACTTC. This codes for CSAVERAYEQYF.

This chain joins TRBV2 and TRBJ1-6, with a tentative D call TRBD1 (5 bases). Trimming stripped 8 bases from V and 10 bases from J, with 21 bases between. Germline-derived CDR1 and CDR2 are SNHLY and FYNNEI. CDR3 length equals 15 residues. CDR3 sequence: CASYPRGAGRSPLHF. CDR3 DNA: TGTGCCAGCTATCCTCGCGGGGCCGGGAGATCACCCCTCCACTTT. Full variable domain (rest looked up from reference TRBV2 and TRBJ1-6): EPEVTQTPSHQVTQMGQEVILRCVPISNHLYFYWYRQILGQKVEFLVSFYNNEISEKSEIFDDQFSVERPDGSNFTLKIRSTKLEDSAMYFCASYPRGAGRSPLHFGNGTRLTVT.

The chain is built from TRBV9 and TRBJ2-1, with 10 bases matching TRBD2. Trimming at V came to 4 bases and at J to 6 bases, leaving 4 bases not matched to a gene. The CDR3 is made up of 14 amino acids. The germline gives CDR1 SGDLS, CDR2 YYNGEE. CDR3 nucleotide sequence: TGTGCCAGCAGCCCGAGCGGGGGGGCCAATGAGCAGTTCTTC. Amino acids: CASSPSGGANEQFF.

This clone was recorded a few times. This chain uses TRBV5-6 with TRBJ2-4; D is possibly TRBD2 (5 bases). Germline V gene data show CDR1 as SGHDT and CDR2 as YYEEEE. The CDR3 sequence is 13 residues long. The V and J ends lost 4 bases and 0 bases respectively, with 5 bases between them. DNA for the CDR3: TGTGCCAGCAGCGCGGGAGCCAAAAACATTCAGTACTTC. This translates into CASSAGAKNIQYF.

V usage is TRBV16 and J usage is TRBJ1-1; 12 bases fit TRBD1. The CDR3 length is 15 residues. Germline V CDR1 and CDR2: KGHSY, FQNENV. V lost 3 bases and J lost 10; bases outside the gene matches: 9. CDR3 sequence (DNA): TGTGCCAGCAGCCATCCCCGGGACAGGGGGCTTGGAGCTTTCTTT. Translating gives CASSHPRDRGLGAFF.

The J gene is TRBJ1-3, the V gene TRBV7-9; 8 bases are a match to TRBD1. Germline assignment: CDR1 SEHNR and CDR2 FQNEAQ (reference sequence). The CDR3 totals 16 residues. The J segment lost 7 bases and the V segment lost 0 bases, leaving 8 bases of the junction unmatched. As DNA, the CDR3 is TGTGCCAGCAGCTTAGCGCAGGGACAGGAAAGGAACACCATATATTTT. Its translation: CASSLAQGQERNTIYF.

This clone has only one observation. This rearrangement joins TRBV27 to TRBJ1-1; D is possibly TRBD1 (6 bases). There are 13 residues in the CDR3. CDR1 is MNHEY and CDR2 is SMNVEV in the germline V gene (reference sequence). V gave up 8 bases and J gave up 6 bases, with 16 bases separating them. CDR3 amino acids: CASLGGNSAEAFF. CDR3 nucleotides: TGTGCCAGCTTAGGGGGGAACTCCGCTGAAGCTTTCTTT.